Shown below are 21 T cell receptor beta chains from a single sample sequenced in a study of control samples from healthy donors and cancer patients. Data came from immunoSEQ multiplex PCR; TCRdb stores just in-frame clones and leaves some out. The sample comprises 150,000 or so clones, 92% of which are singletons, and over 2% rests with the top ten. Input material: blood. The receptors derive from a woman between 45 and 65 years old in good health.

The CDR3: CASSLSAGGITEAFF. The CDR3 nucleotides are TGTGCCAGCAGTTTATCCGCAGGAGGAATCACTGAAGCTTTCTTT. V is TRBV27 and J is TRBJ1-1; no definite D call. The CDR3 is 15 amino acids. V was clipped by 0 bases and J by 4 bases, with 12 bases between them. The germline CDR1 and CDR2 sequences are MNHEY and SMNVEV (reference sequence).

This chain uses TRBV5-1 with TRBJ1-2, with D possibly being TRBD1 (5 bases). The ends were cut back, 5 bases at V and 5 bases at J, with 19 bases in the middle. CDR1 and CDR2 from the germline V gene are SGHRS and YFSETQ. The CDR3 is 15 residues long. CDR3 region: CASRDGTPSGYGYTF. CDR3 nucleotides: TGCGCCAGCAGAGATGGGACGCCTTCGGGTTATGGCTACACCTTC.

This chain links TRBV2 with TRBJ2-5; the D call may be TRBD1 or TRBD2 (6 bases each). The CDR3 covers 16 residues. Germline V gene lookup returns CDR1 SNHLY and CDR2 FYNNEI. V lost 7 bases and J 1 base, leaving 19 bases between the germline ends. The CDR3 region has the DNA TGTGCCAGCACTCCTCCCCCTGGGGGGCCCCAAGAGACCCAGTACTTC. Translation: CASTPPPGGPQETQYF.

The rearrangement joins TRBV7-9 to TRBJ1-3; the D is unclear. This CDR3 contains 15 residues. Germline CDR1 reads SEHNR; CDR2 reads FQNEAQ (reference sequence). Trimming removed 5 bases at V and 0 bases at J, with 11 bases between. The CDR3 nucleotides read TGTGCCAGCAGCACCGACTGGAACTCTGGAAACACCATATATTTT. Amino acids: CASSTDWNSGNTIYF.

The rearrangement links TRBV6-5 to TRBJ1-4, with TRBD1 as a possible D gene (5 bases). Germline values: CDR1 MNHEY, CDR2 SVGAGI. This CDR3 comprises 14 residues. Between the trimmed V and J ends, which lost 5 bases and 8 bases, there was a span of 15 bases. CDR3 sequence reads: CASSKDPRGEKLFF. In DNA form, the CDR3 reads TGTGCCAGCAGTAAGGACCCCCGGGGGGAAAAACTGTTTTTT.

The genes are TRBV6-5 and TRBJ2-1; D is uncertain. Germline assignment: CDR1 MNHEY and CDR2 SVGAGI. The CDR3 length is 12 residues. The germline V and J ends were trimmed by 6 bases and 2 bases, with 5 bases remaining between them. CDR3 sequence reads: CASRATYNEQFF. DNA of the CDR3: TGTGCCAGCAGGGCTACCTACAATGAGCAGTTCTTC.

The V and J genes are TRBV6-4 and TRBJ2-3; 7 bases line up with TRBD1. The CDR3 sequence is 14 residues long. Trimming cost V 6 bases and J 2 bases; bases outside gene matches: 5. Germline-derived CDR1 and CDR2 are MRHNA and SNTAGT. The CDR3 DNA is TGTGCCAGCAGACCGACAGGGAACACAGATACGCAGTATTTT. This encodes CASRPTGNTDTQYF.

This clone has a handful of counts. V is TRBV14 and J is TRBJ2-6; no definite D call. CDR3 length equals 16 residues. Germline CDR1 SGHDN, CDR2 FVKESK. The germline V and J ends were trimmed by 4 bases and 2 bases, with 12 bases remaining between them. The CDR3 region has the DNA TGTGCCAGCAGCCCCCTTGGACCACCTGGGGCCAACGTCCTGACTTTC. This sequence encodes CASSPLGPPGANVLTF.

This chain uses TRBV3-1 (or the pseudogene TRBV3-2) with TRBJ2-3, with D unclear. Germline lookup yields CDR1 LGHDT and CDR2 YNNKEL (reference sequence). V was cut by 2 bases and J by 2 bases, with 2 bases left in between. The CDR3 covers 12 residues. The CDR3 protein is CASSQTTDTQYF. CDR3 bases: TGTGCCAGCAGCCAAACCACAGATACGCAGTATTTT.

The J gene is TRBJ1-1, the V gene TRBV10-3, with unresolved D. The CDR3 totals 15 residues. The V end lost 0 bases, the J end lost 5 bases, and 13 bases lay between the germline ends. Germline V gene data show CDR1 as ENHRY and CDR2 as SYGVKD. The CDR3 loop is CAISESSGIGTEAFF. CDR3 DNA: TGTGCCATCAGTGAGTCAAGTGGAATAGGAACTGAAGCTTTCTTT.

This clone has a handful of counts. The V and J genes are TRBV6-2 or TRBV6-3 and TRBJ2-3, with D perhaps TRBD2 (5 bases). The ends were cut back, 0 bases at V and 0 bases at J, with 10 bases in the middle. From germline, CDR1 is MNHEY and CDR2 SVGEGT. This CDR3 region has 16 residues. The CDR3 sequence is CASSYSERPSTDTQYF. CDR3 in DNA: TGTGCCAGCAGTTACTCCGAGCGGCCTAGCACAGATACGCAGTATTTT.

This clone was detected once. J is TRBJ2-5 and V is TRBV5-4, with 10 bases fitting TRBD2. In germline, CDR1 is SGHNT, CDR2 YYREEE (reference sequence). The trim removed 2 bases at V and 2 bases at J, leaving 3 bases unmatched. This CDR3 contains 15 residues. The CDR3 nucleotides read TGTGCCAGCAGCTTCGGAGCGGGGGGGCAAGAGACCCAGTACTTC. Its protein is CASSFGAGGQETQYF.

The J gene is TRBJ2-3, the V gene TRBV6-4; unclear D gene. This CDR3 is built from 12 residues. From germline, CDR1 is MRHNA and CDR2 SNTAGT. The V end lost 6 bases, the J end lost 3 bases, and 7 bases lay between the germline ends. CDR3 sequence reads: CASSTGTDTQYF. The DNA for the CDR3 is TGTGCCAGCAGCACCGGGACAGATACGCAGTATTTT.

The chain carries TRBV5-1 and TRBJ1-1; 8 bases fit TRBD1. Germline CDR1 and CDR2: SGHRS and YFSETQ. The V gene end was trimmed by 3 bases and the J gene end by 0 bases; junction bases not matched to a gene: 7. CDR3 length: 16 amino acids. The CDR3 sequence is CASSSEPTGVNTEAFF. CDR3 DNA sequence: TGCGCCAGCAGCTCAGAACCGACAGGGGTGAACACTGAAGCTTTCTTT.

The chain is built from TRBV5-1 and TRBJ1-2; D uncertain. This CDR3 has 13 amino acids. Germline V gene data show CDR1 as SGHRS and CDR2 as YFSETQ. The V end was cut by 0 bases, the J end by 7 bases, with 10 bases between. The CDR3 DNA sequence: TGCGCCAGCAGCTTGGCCGGGGTATCTGGCTACACCTTC. It translates to CASSLAGVSGYTF. The whole variable domain, remainder taken from reference TRBV5-1 and TRBJ1-2, is KAGVTQTPRYLIKTRGQQVTLSCSPISGHRSVSWYQQTPGQGLQFLFEYFSETQRNKGNFPGRFSGRQFSNSRSEMNVSTLELGDSALYLCASSLAGVSGYTFGSGTRLTVV.

The V gene is TRBV5-4, the J gene TRBJ1-2, with unresolved D. This CDR3 is 15 amino acids long. CDR1 is SGHNT, CDR2 YYREEE, per germline (reference sequence). The ends were cut back, 0 bases at V and 3 bases at J, with 12 bases in the middle. CDR3 in DNA: TGTGCCAGCAGCTTGGTCCAGCCCTCGGACTATGGCTACACCTTC. This gives the protein CASSLVQPSDYGYTF.

DNA for the CDR3: TGTGCCAGCAGCTTGGACTTGAGCTCCTACAATGAGCAGTTCTTC. The encoded protein is CASSLDLSSYNEQFF. J is TRBJ2-1 and V is TRBV5-5; unclear D gene. The germline gives CDR1 SGHKS, CDR2 YYEKEE (reference sequence). The CDR3 runs to 15 residues. V lost 0 bases to trimming and J lost 0 bases, with 7 bases between them.

The V and J genes are TRBV6-2 or TRBV6-3 and TRBJ1-1; no definite D call. In germline, CDR1 is MNHEY, CDR2 SVGEGT. This CDR3 is 13 amino acids long. V was cut by 6 bases and J by 8 bases, with 16 bases left in between. The CDR3 protein is CASSSQSRREAFF. CDR3 nucleotides: TGTGCCAGCAGCTCGCAGTCCAGGCGGGAAGCTTTCTTT.

The chain combines TRBV2 with TRBJ2-7; 9 bases fit TRBD1. J was trimmed by 3 bases and V by 6 bases; bases with no gene match: 9. The CDR3 sequence is 15 residues long. Per germline, CDR1 SNHLY and CDR2 FYNNEI. CDR3 in amino acids: CASSTLGTGNYEQYF. DNA for the CDR3: TGTGCCAGCAGCACACTCGGGACAGGGAACTACGAGCAGTACTTC.

The chain links TRBV7-6 to TRBJ1-6; 10 nucleotides agree with TRBD1. Germline V gene sequence: CDR1 SGHVS, CDR2 FNYEAQ. The V segment lost 5 bases and the J segment 8 bases; nucleotides outside the gene matches: 9. The CDR3 is 16 residues long. CDR3 residues: CASSPRDRGDDSPLHF. The CDR3 bases are TGTGCCAGCAGCCCCCGGGACAGGGGTGACGATTCACCCCTCCACTTT.

The CDR3 loop is CASSVGADTQYF. CDR3 DNA sequence: TGTGCCAGCAGCGTAGGAGCAGATACGCAGTATTTT. The chain uses TRBV9 and TRBJ2-3; D ambiguous. Per germline, CDR1 SGDLS and CDR2 YYNGEE. This CDR3 has 12 amino acids. The germline V and J ends were trimmed by 0 bases and 4 bases, with 3 bases remaining between them. The complete variable domain, with remaining parts taken from reference TRBV9 and TRBJ2-3, reads DSGVTQTPKHLITATGQRVTLRCSPRSGDLSVYWYQQSLDQGLQFLIQYYNGEERAKGNILERFSAQQFPDLHSELNLSSLELGDSALYFCASSVGADTQYFGPGTRLTVL.